A single T cell receptor beta chain is shown here with its context. Sequenced by immunoSEQ multiplex PCR; TCRdb stores in-frame clones only, minus some. The sample carries over a thousand clones, 40% to 50% recorded once. The sample originates from a study of CD8 T cells in acute hepatitis C reinfection. Overall study: CD8+ T cells recognizing the HCV NS3-1073 epitope were profiled acutely and after viral clearance.

Study-level findings and limits: Regardless of outcome, more than ten public clonotypes appeared, one using V04-02/J02-02. Overrepresentation in the naive pool did not explain the preferential TRBV04 and TRBV06 usage seen in all groups.

The length of the CDR3 is 17 residues. Germline values: CDR1 LGHNA, CDR2 YNFKEQ. Trimming cost V 0 bases and J 0 bases; bases outside gene matches: 5. The time point denotes: acute HCV infection, within 168 days of estimated infection date. The hepatitis C virus-specific receptor repertoire was characterized directly ex vivo, with no prior expansion in culture. People who inject drugs in the Montreal Hepatitis C Cohort were donors. The origin of this receptor is a woman aged 18-35 years who spontaneously cleared hepatitis C infection. The chain has TRBV4-2 and TRBJ1-5, with 7 bases aligning to TRBD1. Here the sequenced sample was HCV NS3-1073 tetramer-sorted CD8+ T cells from PBMCs, taken during acute infection. CDR3 coding DNA: TGTGCCAGCAGCCAAGATCTGGGGACAGCTAGCAATCAGCCCCAGCATTTT. Translating it yields CASSQDLGTASNQPQHF.